The 24 T cell receptor beta chains reported below all come from one sample, sequenced in a study of cytomegalovirus exposure and HLA in healthy donors (dated by TCRdb to 2016 to 2017). The library was obtained by the immunoSEQ multiplex PCR assay. For the multiplex PCR, a mixture combining 60 forward primers for TCR Vbeta segments and 13 reverse primers for TCR Jbeta segments was used. TCRdb re-hosts the immuneACCESS table, in-frame sequences only. Its copies lack some clones; in the studies checked, an unresolved V gene accounts for under half of them, and the cause for the rest is not known. Across this sample there are about 190,000 clones, with about 80% seen only once. The ten biggest clones cover roughly 2% of the sample. Sequencing was performed on PBMCs. The source is a woman between 18 and 30 years old in good health and CMV-seropositive.

This chain connects TRBV9 to TRBJ2-5; 12 bases map to TRBD2. V lost 1 base and J lost 2; bases outside the gene matches: 6. The CDR3 runs 17 residues. Per the germline V gene, CDR1 is SGDLS and CDR2 is YYNGEE. In nucleotides, the CDR3 is TGTGCCAGCAGCGTAAGGGAACTAGCGGGGGGACAAGAGACCCAGTACTTC. This sequence encodes CASSVRELAGGQETQYF.

The gene calls are TRBV27 and TRBJ2-1; 7 bases fit TRBD2. The length of the CDR3 is 19 residues. From germline, CDR1 is MNHEY and CDR2 SMNVEV (reference sequence). V was pared by 0 bases and J by 0 bases, with 11 bases of the junction left unmatched. The CDR3 is CASSLSAVLGGSSYNEQFF. For the CDR3, the DNA is TGTGCCAGCAGTTTATCGGCCGTACTGGGGGGGAGCTCCTACAATGAGCAGTTCTTC.

The genes are TRBV6-5 and TRBJ1-6; no clear D gene. The germline V gene encodes CDR1 MNHEY and CDR2 SVGAGI. The CDR3 contains 15 residues. With 8 bases removed from V and 7 bases from J, the gap between germline ends came to 18 bases. The CDR3 DNA reads TGTGCCAGCGCCACCCTCAGAGGGTCCAATTCACCCCTCCACTTT. It is translated as CASATLRGSNSPLHF.

This clone turned up a few times. This rearrangement joins TRBV9 to TRBJ1-2; TRBD1 aligns across 7 bases. The V gene end was trimmed by 4 bases and the J gene end by 4 bases; junction bases not matched to a gene: 7. CDR1 is SGDLS and CDR2 is YYNGEE in the germline V gene. The CDR3 length is 14 residues. CDR3 sequence: CASSYGQVVYGYTF. The CDR3 nucleotides are TGTGCCAGCAGCTATGGACAGGTAGTCTATGGCTACACCTTC.

CDR3: CASSFWGRGTDTQYF. CDR3 DNA sequence: TGCGCCAGCAGCTTTTGGGGGCGCGGCACAGATACGCAGTATTTT. V gene TRBV5-1 combines with J gene TRBJ2-3; D is perhaps TRBD1 (6 bases). Per the germline V gene, CDR1 is SGHRS and CDR2 is YFSETQ. The CDR3 loop spans 15 amino acids. V lost 2 bases to trimming and J lost 1 base, with 11 bases between them.

V gene TRBV9 combines with J gene TRBJ2-2, with D possibly being TRBD1 or TRBD2 (7 bases each). Germline V gene sequence: CDR1 SGDLS, CDR2 YYNGEE. The V gene lost 9 bases and the J gene lost 1 base, with 10 bases spanning the gap. The CDR3 consists of 13 residues. This CDR3 reads CATRGGNTGELFF. CDR3 DNA: TGTGCCACCAGGGGGGGGAACACCGGGGAGCTGTTTTTT.

The gene calls are TRBV4-3 and TRBJ1-4; 7 bases match TRBD1. In germline, CDR1 is LGHNA, CDR2 YSLEER. This CDR3 comprises 16 residues. V was clipped by 1 base and J by 7 bases; unmatched bases: 9. Written as DNA, the CDR3 is TGCGCCAGCAGCCAAGCCGAGGACAGGCCCCGTGAAAAACTGTTTTTT. Translation: CASSQAEDRPREKLFF.

Comment on this clone: In the same sample, other DNA sequences code for this CDR3. The chain combines TRBV14 with TRBJ1-2; a possible D gene is TRBD1 (5 bases). CDR1 is SGHDN and CDR2 is FVKESK in the germline V gene. The CDR3 contains 13 residues. V was pared by 1 base and J by 4 bases, with 7 bases between. The CDR3: CASSQVGGYGYTF. CDR3 DNA sequence: TGTGCCAGCAGCCAAGTCGGGGGCTATGGCTACACCTTC. Combining the CDR3 with reference TRBV14 and TRBJ1-2 gives the whole variable domain EAGVTQFPSHSVIEKGQTVTLRCDPISGHDNLYWYRRVMGKEIKFLLHFVKESKQDESGMPNNRFLAERTGGTYSTLKVQPAELEDSGVYFCASSQVGGYGYTFGSGTRLTVV.

The chain employs TRBV11-3 and TRBJ2-5; TRBD2 matches 7 bases. Germline CDR1 SGHNT, CDR2 YENEEA. CDR3 length: 16 residues. Trimming removed 1 base from V and 2 bases from J; junction bases left unmatched: 7. CDR3 in DNA: TGTGCCAGCAGCTTAGTCTCTAGCGGCCCTCAAGAGACCCAGTACTTC. This encodes CASSLVSSGPQETQYF.

This rearrangement joins TRBV4-2 to TRBJ2-3; 8 bases map to TRBD2. Looked up from germline, CDR1 is LGHNA and CDR2 is YNFKEQ. This CDR3 spans 16 amino acids. The ends lost 1 base at V and 5 bases at J; junction bases unmatched: 8. CDR3 in amino acids: CASSQATRGAGDTQYF. As DNA, the CDR3 is TGTGCCAGCAGCCAAGCGACGCGGGGGGCTGGAGATACGCAGTATTTT.

The chain combines TRBV5-8 with TRBJ1-5; D remains ambiguous. Germline CDR1 and CDR2: SGHTS and YDEGEE. CDR3 length: 15 residues. V dropped 2 bases and J dropped 2 bases, with 11 bases sitting between them. In nucleotides, the CDR3 is TGTGCCAGCAGCTTAGGAGGCGTGGGCAATCAGCCCCAGCATTTT. Encoded protein: CASSLGGVGNQPQHF.

This clone was observed a single time. The rearrangement joins TRBV28 to TRBJ1-2; 12 bases agree with TRBD1. Germline V lookup: CDR1 MDHEN, CDR2 SYDVKM. The junction had 11 bases not matched to a gene; V was cut back by 4 bases and J by 2 bases. The CDR3 has 18 residues. The CDR3 sequence: CASSSSGTGGPRNYGYTF. The CDR3 DNA reads as TGTGCCAGCAGTTCCTCCGGGACAGGGGGCCCCAGAAACTATGGCTACACCTTC.

The rearrangement uses TRBV10-2 and TRBJ1-5; 7 nucleotides line up with TRBD1. V shed 4 bases, J shed 4 bases, and the junction held 7 bases outside the gene matches. The germline gives CDR1 WSHSY, CDR2 SAAADI. This CDR3 is 15 amino acids long. The CDR3 bases are TGCGCCAGCAGTGCGGGAAACAGGGGAAATCAGCCCCAGCATTTT. Encoded protein: CASSAGNRGNQPQHF.

The gene calls are TRBV7-9 and TRBJ1-1, with 9 positions matching TRBD1. This CDR3 is built from 16 residues. Unmatched junction bases numbered 16, after V lost 7 bases and J lost 7 bases. Germline CDR1 and CDR2: SEHNR and FQNEAQ (reference sequence). Written as DNA, the CDR3 is TGTGCCAGCACCCCCGGGGCGGGGGACAGGGCTTTTGAAGCTTTCTTT. Protein sequence: CASTPGAGDRAFEAFF.

The chain recombines TRBV28 with TRBJ1-3, with TRBD1 as a possible D gene (5 bases). Trimming pared 8 bases from V and 0 bases from J, leaving 17 bases between. Germline V gene lookup returns CDR1 MDHEN and CDR2 SYDVKM. The CDR3 runs to 16 residues. CDR3 DNA: TGTGCCAGCGTGTATAGTCAGGGTGGCTCTGGAAACACCATATATTTT. Protein: CASVYSQGGSGNTIYF.

This sequence joins TRBV9 and TRBJ1-3; 8 nucleotides agree with TRBD1. The ends lost 4 bases at V and 2 bases at J; junction bases unmatched: 5. Germline CDR1 SGDLS, CDR2 YYNGEE. There are 15 residues in the CDR3. The CDR3 sequence is CASSHQQGAGNTIYF. CDR3 nucleotide sequence: TGTGCCAGCAGCCATCAACAGGGGGCTGGAAACACCATATATTTT.

The chain uses TRBV4-2 and TRBJ1-5, with a tentative D call TRBD1 (6 bases). The CDR3 has 16 amino acids. V lost 0 bases and J lost 0, with 9 bases in between. CDR1 and CDR2 from the germline V gene are LGHNA and YNFKEQ. The CDR3 nucleotides are TGTGCCAGCAGCCAAGAAGGGGGGGTTAGCAATCAGCCCCAGCATTTT. It encodes CASSQEGGVSNQPQHF.

This clone was seen more than once but under ten times. The chain couples TRBV18 to TRBJ2-5; tentative D call: TRBD1 (5 bases). V gave up 7 bases and J gave up 1 base, with 10 bases separating them. This CDR3 spans 13 amino acids. In germline, CDR1 is KGHSH, CDR2 LQKENI. CDR3 in DNA: TGTGCCAGCTTCAGGGCAATCCAAGAGACCCAGTACTTC. This encodes CASFRAIQETQYF.

This chain links TRBV29-1 with TRBJ2-5; TRBD2 matches 7 bases. The V and J ends lost 8 bases and 4 bases, in that order; junction bases with no gene match: 4. Per germline, CDR1 SQVTM and CDR2 ANQGSEA. The length of the CDR3 is 11 residues. The CDR3 sequence is CSSGRVETQYF. For the CDR3, the DNA is TGCAGCTCTGGGAGGGTAGAGACCCAGTACTTC.

This sequence joins TRBV13 and TRBJ2-5; 13 bases line up with TRBD2. This CDR3 has 15 residues. Germline-derived CDR1 and CDR2 are PRHDT and FYEKMQ (reference sequence). V dropped 4 bases and J dropped 5; count of bases not matched to a gene: 4. The CDR3: CASSYGLAGVETQYF. As DNA, the CDR3 is TGTGCCAGCAGCTATGGACTAGCGGGGGTGGAGACCCAGTACTTC.

This chain uses TRBV7-9 with TRBJ1-2; D is perhaps TRBD1 (6 bases). Germline V gives CDR1 SEHNR, CDR2 FQNEAQ (reference sequence). The germline V and J ends were trimmed by 5 bases and 3 bases, with 10 bases remaining between them. CDR3 length equals 13 residues. CDR3 amino acids: CASSDTGYYGYTF. In DNA, the CDR3 is TGTGCCAGCAGCGATACAGGGTACTATGGCTACACCTTC.

The V gene is TRBV9, the J gene TRBJ2-5; TRBD2 matches 10 bases. CDR1 SGDLS and CDR2 YYNGEE come from the germline V gene. Germline trimming cut 4 bases from V and 5 bases from J; bases unmatched to any gene: 8. The CDR3 has 15 residues. The CDR3 nucleotides are TGTGCCAGCAGCCAACCAGCGGGGGGGCAGGAGACCCAGTACTTC. Amino acids: CASSQPAGGQETQYF.

The chain is built from TRBV4-1 and TRBJ2-5, with D possibly TRBD2 on 5 matching bases. This CDR3 has 14 residues. CDR1 and CDR2 (germline): MGHRA, YSYEKL. V shed 4 bases and J shed 1 base, with 10 bases lying between them. CDR3 region: CASSPTTPQETQYF. CDR3 in DNA: TGCGCCAGCAGCCCGACTACCCCCCAAGAGACCCAGTACTTC.

This chain uses TRBV28 with TRBJ1-2, with D perhaps TRBD1 (6 bases). CDR1 is MDHEN, CDR2 SYDVKM, per germline. This CDR3 is built from 14 residues. Trimming took 9 bases from V and 3 from J, leaving 17 bases between them. CDR3 sequence: CASTFPGDHYGYTF. The CDR3 DNA follows: TGTGCCAGTACCTTTCCAGGGGACCACTATGGCTACACCTTC.